The 10 T cell receptor beta chains given below trace back to one sample, sequenced in a study of CD8 T cells in Susac syndrome. With random hexamers, 0.5 to 1 ug RNA was reverse transcribed. TCRdb fed the immunoSEQ multiplex PCR reads into MiXCR, producing one record per CDR3 protein. The sample holds 150,000 to 200,000 distinct CDR3 sequences; around 94% are singletons and the top ten take roughly 0.15%. Material: CD4+ T cells from PBMCs. These receptors came from a human donor in good health.

The chain joins TRBV3-1 to TRBJ1-2; unclear D gene. Trimming pared 1 base from V and 4 bases from J, leaving 13 bases between. The germline V gene encodes CDR1 LGHDT and CDR2 YNNKEL (reference sequence). The CDR3 covers 15 residues. The CDR3 spells CASSQGVRASYGYTF. Here the CDR3 DNA reads TGTGCCAGCAGCCAAGGGGTGAGGGCCTCCTATGGCTACACCTTC.

The count of this clonotype is one. The chain uses TRBV4-2 and TRBJ2-3, with D unclear. CDR1 LGHNA and CDR2 YNFKEQ come from the germline V gene. This CDR3 has 16 amino acids. V was cut by 0 bases and J by 4 bases, with 14 bases left in between. CDR3 amino acids: CASSQDPGARADTQYF. The DNA for the CDR3 is TGTGCCAGCAGCCAAGATCCCGGTGCCCGGGCAGATACGCAGTATTTT.

This clonotype was found a few times. V gene TRBV24-1 combines with J gene TRBJ2-1, with 13 bases that match TRBD2. The V gene's germline CDR1 is KGHDR and CDR2 SFDVKD. J was trimmed by 8 bases and V by 4 bases; bases with no gene match: 4. The CDR3 extends over 15 amino acids. The CDR3 spells CATSEGLAGSHEQFF. CDR3 DNA sequence: TGTGCCACCAGTGAGGGACTAGCGGGGTCCCATGAGCAGTTCTTC.

This chain links TRBV25-1 with TRBJ2-3; D might be TRBD1 (6 bases). Germline values: CDR1 MGHDK, CDR2 SYGVNS. Trimming removed 5 bases at V and 3 bases at J, with 18 bases between. The CDR3 loop spans 16 amino acids. DNA of the CDR3: TGTGCCAGCAGTCAGAGGTGGGGGCGAGGGACAGATACGCAGTATTTT. The encoded protein is CASSQRWGRGTDTQYF.

The V gene is TRBV3-1, the J gene TRBJ1-2, with D possibly matching TRBD1 (5 bases). The CDR3 has 12 residues. Trimming left V 1 base short and J 8 bases short, with 8 bases between. Germline assignment: CDR1 LGHDT and CDR2 YNNKEL (reference sequence). The CDR3 spells CASSQGGVGYTF. CDR3 in DNA: TGTGCCAGCAGCCAAGGAGGGGTAGGCTACACCTTC.

V and J are TRBV5-6 and TRBJ1-6; D call uncertain. With 4 bases removed from V and 14 bases from J, the gap between germline ends came to 16 bases. Germline lookup yields CDR1 SGHDT and CDR2 YYEEEE. The CDR3 runs to 13 residues. CDR3 sequence (DNA): TGTGCCAGCAGCCCAGAAAAGCGGGGTACCCTCCACTTT. This codes for CASSPEKRGTLHF. Supplemented by reference TRBV5-6 and TRBJ1-6, the full variable domain reads DAGVTQSPTHLIKTRGQQVTLRCSPKSGHDTVSWYQQALGQGPQFIFQYYEEEERQRGNFPDRFSGHQFPNYSSELNVNALLLGDSALYLCASSPEKRGTLHFGNGTRLTVT.

The chain has TRBV4-3 and TRBJ1-5, with D unresolved. CDR3 length: 13 residues. Germline V gene lookup returns CDR1 LGHNA and CDR2 YSLEER. The V end was cut by 0 bases, the J end by 5 bases, with 5 bases between. CDR3 coding DNA: TGCGCCAGCAGCCAAGATAGGTATCAGCCCCAGCATTTT. This translates into CASSQDRYQPQHF.

V usage is TRBV20-1 and J usage is TRBJ1-3; tentative D call: TRBD1 (6 bases). In germline, CDR1 is DFQATT, CDR2 SNEGSKA (reference sequence). The CDR3 covers 14 residues. Trimming removed 5 bases from V and 2 bases from J, with 13 bases in between. The CDR3 region is CSAHREEAGNTIYF. CDR3 bases: TGCAGTGCTCACAGGGAAGAGGCTGGAAACACCATATATTTT.

The V call is TRBV7-9, the J call TRBJ1-2; D call uncertain. Trimming stripped 0 bases from V and 4 bases from J, with 15 bases between. CDR1 is SEHNR, CDR2 FQNEAQ, per germline (reference sequence). The CDR3 has 16 amino acids. CDR3: CASSLAQMRHVYGYTF. The CDR3 DNA is TGTGCCAGCAGCTTAGCCCAAATGAGGCACGTCTATGGCTACACCTTC.

The chain carries TRBV2 and TRBJ1-5; TRBD1 might be the D (5 bases). Germline V lookup: CDR1 SNHLY, CDR2 FYNNEI. Trimming stripped 4 bases from V and 16 bases from J, with 20 bases between. This CDR3 is built from 13 residues. CDR3 amino acids: CASSGQLRGGGHF. Here the CDR3 DNA reads TGTGCCAGCAGTGGCCAGCTAAGGGGCGGGGGACATTTT.